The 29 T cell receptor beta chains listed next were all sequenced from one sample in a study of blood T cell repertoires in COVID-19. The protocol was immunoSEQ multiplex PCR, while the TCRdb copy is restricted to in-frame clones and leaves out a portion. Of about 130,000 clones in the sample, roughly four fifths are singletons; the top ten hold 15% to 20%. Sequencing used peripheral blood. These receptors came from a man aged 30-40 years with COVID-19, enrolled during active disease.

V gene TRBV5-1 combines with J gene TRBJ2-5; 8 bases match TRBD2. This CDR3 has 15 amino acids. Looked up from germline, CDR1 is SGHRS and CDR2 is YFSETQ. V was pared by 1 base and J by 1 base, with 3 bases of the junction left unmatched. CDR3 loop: CASSLWTSLQETQYF. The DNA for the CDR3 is TGCGCCAGCAGCTTGTGGACTAGCCTCCAAGAGACCCAGTACTTC.

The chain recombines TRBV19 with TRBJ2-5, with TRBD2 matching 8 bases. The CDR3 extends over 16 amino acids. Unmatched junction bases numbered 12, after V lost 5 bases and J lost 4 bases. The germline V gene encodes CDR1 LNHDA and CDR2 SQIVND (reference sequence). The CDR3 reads CASSALSGMVRETQYF. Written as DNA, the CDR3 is TGTGCCAGTAGTGCTCTTAGCGGGATGGTTAGAGAGACCCAGTACTTC.

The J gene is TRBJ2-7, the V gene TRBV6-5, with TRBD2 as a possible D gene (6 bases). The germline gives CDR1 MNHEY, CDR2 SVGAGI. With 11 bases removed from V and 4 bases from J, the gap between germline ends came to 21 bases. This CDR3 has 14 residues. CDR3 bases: TGTGCCCTCGAGAAACGGGAGAAGCGGTACGAGCAGTACTTC. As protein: CALEKREKRYEQYF.

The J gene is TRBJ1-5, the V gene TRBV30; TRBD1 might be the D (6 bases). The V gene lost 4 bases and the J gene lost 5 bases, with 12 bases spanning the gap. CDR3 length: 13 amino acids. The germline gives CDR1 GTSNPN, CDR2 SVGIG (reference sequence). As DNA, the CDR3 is TGTGCCTGGAACTCACAGGGCGATCAGCCCCAGCATTTT. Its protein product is CAWNSQGDQPQHF.

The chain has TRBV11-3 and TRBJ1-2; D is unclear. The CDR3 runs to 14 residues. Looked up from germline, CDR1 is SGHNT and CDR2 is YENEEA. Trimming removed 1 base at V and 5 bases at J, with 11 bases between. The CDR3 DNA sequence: TGTGCCAGCAGCTTAGGGGCCCCGGGGTATGGCTACACCTTC. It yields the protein CASSLGAPGYGYTF.

CDR3 protein: CASSLGAGAYNEQFF. The DNA for the CDR3 is TGTGCCAGCAGCTTAGGAGCGGGGGCCTACAATGAGCAGTTCTTC. This sequence joins TRBV13 and TRBJ2-1; 8 nucleotides agree with TRBD2. The V gene end was trimmed by 0 bases and the J gene end by 2 bases; junction bases not matched to a gene: 0. Germline V gene lookup returns CDR1 PRHDT and CDR2 FYEKMQ (reference sequence). CDR3 length: 15 residues.

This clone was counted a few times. CDR3 sequence (DNA): TGTGCCAGCAGCTCCTTGGGACTTGAAGCTTTCTTT. Protein product: CASSSLGLEAFF. The chain is built from TRBV7-9 and TRBJ1-1, with D possibly TRBD1 on 5 matching bases. Trimming left V 4 bases short and J 7 bases short, with 10 bases between. The CDR3 length is 12 residues. CDR1 and CDR2 (germline): SEHNR, FQNEAQ (reference sequence). Drawing the rest from reference TRBV7-9 and TRBJ1-1, the complete variable domain is DTGVSQNPRHKITKRGQNVTFRCDPISEHNRLYWYRQTLGQGPEFLTYFQNEAQLEKSRLLSDRFSAERPKGSFSTLEIQRTEQGDSAMYLCASSSLGLEAFFGQGTRLTVV.

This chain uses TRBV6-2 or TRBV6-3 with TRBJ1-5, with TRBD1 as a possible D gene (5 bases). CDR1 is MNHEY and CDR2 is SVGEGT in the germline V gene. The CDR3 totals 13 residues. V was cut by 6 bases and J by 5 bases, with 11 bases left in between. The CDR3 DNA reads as TGTGCCAGCAGCCACGGGGGTTATCAGCCCCAGCATTTT. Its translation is CASSHGGYQPQHF.

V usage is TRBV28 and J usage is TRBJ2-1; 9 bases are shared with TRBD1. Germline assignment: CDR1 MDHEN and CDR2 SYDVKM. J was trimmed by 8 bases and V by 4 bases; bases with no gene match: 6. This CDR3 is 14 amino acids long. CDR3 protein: CASSSGTGPHEQFF. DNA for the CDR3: TGTGCCAGCAGTTCCGGGACAGGGCCCCATGAGCAGTTCTTC.

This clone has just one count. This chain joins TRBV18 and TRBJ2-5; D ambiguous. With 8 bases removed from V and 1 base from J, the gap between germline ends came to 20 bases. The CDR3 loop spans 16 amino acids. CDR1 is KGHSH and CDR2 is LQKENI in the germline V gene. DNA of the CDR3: TGTGCCAGCCCAACCTACGCTCTCTTACTCCAAGAGACCCAGTACTTC. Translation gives CASPTYALLLQETQYF.

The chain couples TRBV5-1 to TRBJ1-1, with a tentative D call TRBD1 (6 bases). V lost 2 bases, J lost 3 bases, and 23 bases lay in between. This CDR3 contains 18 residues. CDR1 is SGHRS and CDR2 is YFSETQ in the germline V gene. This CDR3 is CASSFKTGLGLEDTEAFF. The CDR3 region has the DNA TGCGCCAGCAGCTTCAAAACAGGGTTGGGTTTGGAGGACACTGAAGCTTTCTTT. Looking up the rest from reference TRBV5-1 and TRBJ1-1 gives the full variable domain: KAGVTQTPRYLIKTRGQQVTLSCSPISGHRSVSWYQQTPGQGLQFLFEYFSETQRNKGNFPGRFSGRQFSNSRSEMNVSTLELGDSALYLCASSFKTGLGLEDTEAFFGQGTRLTVV.

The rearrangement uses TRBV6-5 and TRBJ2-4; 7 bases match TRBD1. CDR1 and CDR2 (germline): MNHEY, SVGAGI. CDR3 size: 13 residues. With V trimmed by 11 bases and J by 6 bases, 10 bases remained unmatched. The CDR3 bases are TGTGCCGCCTGCCGGGACAGATCAAACATTCAGTACTTC. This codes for CAACRDRSNIQYF.

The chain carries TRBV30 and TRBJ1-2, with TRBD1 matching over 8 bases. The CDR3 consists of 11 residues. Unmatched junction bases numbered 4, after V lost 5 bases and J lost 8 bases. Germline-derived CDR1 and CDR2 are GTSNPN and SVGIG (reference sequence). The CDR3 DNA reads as TGTGCCTGGCAGGGGGCTAGGGGCTACACCTTC. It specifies CAWQGARGYTF.

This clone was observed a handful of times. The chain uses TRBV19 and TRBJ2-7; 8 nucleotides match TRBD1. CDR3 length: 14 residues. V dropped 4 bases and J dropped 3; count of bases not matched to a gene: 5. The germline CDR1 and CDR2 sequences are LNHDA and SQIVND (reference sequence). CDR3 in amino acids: CASSTGTGDYEQYF. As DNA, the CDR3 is TGTGCCAGTAGTACAGGGACAGGAGACTACGAGCAGTACTTC.

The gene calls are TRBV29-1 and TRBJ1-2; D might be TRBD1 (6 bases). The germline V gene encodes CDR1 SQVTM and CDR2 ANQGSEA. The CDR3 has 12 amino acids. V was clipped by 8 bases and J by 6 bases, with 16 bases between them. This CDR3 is CSSREGDHGYTF. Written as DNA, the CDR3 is TGCAGCTCGAGGGAGGGGGACCATGGCTACACCTTC.

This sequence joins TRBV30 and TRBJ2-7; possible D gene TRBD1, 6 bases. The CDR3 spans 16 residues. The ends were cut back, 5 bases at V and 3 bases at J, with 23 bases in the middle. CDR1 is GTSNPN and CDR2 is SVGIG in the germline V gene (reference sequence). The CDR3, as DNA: TGTGCCTGGGGCCGTATTGCCCCGCTACAGGGCTACGAGCAGTACTTC. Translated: CAWGRIAPLQGYEQYF. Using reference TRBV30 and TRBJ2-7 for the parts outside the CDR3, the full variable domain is SQTIHQWPATLVQPVGSPLSLECTVEGTSNPNLYWYRQAAGRGLQLLFYSVGIGQISSEVPQNLSASRPQDRQFILSSKKLLLSDSGFYLCAWGRIAPLQGYEQYFGPGTRLTVT.

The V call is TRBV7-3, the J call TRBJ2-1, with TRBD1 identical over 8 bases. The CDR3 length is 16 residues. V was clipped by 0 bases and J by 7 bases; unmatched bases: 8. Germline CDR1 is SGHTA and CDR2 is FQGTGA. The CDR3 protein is CASSLTLDRGMNEQFF. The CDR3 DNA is TGTGCCAGCAGCTTAACACTCGACAGGGGAATGAATGAGCAGTTCTTC.

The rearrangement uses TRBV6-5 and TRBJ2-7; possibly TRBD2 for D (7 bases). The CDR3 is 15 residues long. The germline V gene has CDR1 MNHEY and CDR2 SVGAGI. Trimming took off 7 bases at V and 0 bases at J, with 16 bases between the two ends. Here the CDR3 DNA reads TGTGCCAGCACCCCTCTAGCGGACAGCTCCTACGAGCAGTACTTC. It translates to CASTPLADSSYEQYF.

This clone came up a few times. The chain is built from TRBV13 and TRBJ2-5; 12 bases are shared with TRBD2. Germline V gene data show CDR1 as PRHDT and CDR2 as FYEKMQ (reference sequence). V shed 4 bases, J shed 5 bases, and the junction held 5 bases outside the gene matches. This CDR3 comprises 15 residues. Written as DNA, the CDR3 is TGTGCCAGCAGCTACCGGACTAGCGGGATTGAGACCCAGTACTTC. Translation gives CASSYRTSGIETQYF.

The CDR3: CASSPDSRSGYTF. In DNA form, the CDR3 reads TGTGCCAGCTCACCCGACAGCCGCTCTGGCTACACCTTC. The chain carries TRBV18 and TRBJ1-2; a weak D match, TRBD1 (5 bases). The V and J ends lost 3 bases and 7 bases respectively, with 12 bases between them. The CDR3 is 13 residues long. Germline V gene lookup returns CDR1 KGHSH and CDR2 LQKENI.

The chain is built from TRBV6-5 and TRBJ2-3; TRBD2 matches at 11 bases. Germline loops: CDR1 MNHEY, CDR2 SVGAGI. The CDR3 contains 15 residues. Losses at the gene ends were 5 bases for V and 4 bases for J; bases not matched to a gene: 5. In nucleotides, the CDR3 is TGTGCCAGCAGTAAACTAGCGGGAGAGGCAGATACGCAGTATTTT. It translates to CASSKLAGEADTQYF.

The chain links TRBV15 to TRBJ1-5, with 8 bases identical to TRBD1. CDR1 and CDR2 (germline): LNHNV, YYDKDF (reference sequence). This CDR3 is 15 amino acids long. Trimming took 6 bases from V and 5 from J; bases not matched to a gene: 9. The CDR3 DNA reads TGTGCCACCAGTAGAAGGACAGGGCATGATCAGCCCCAGCATTTT. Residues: CATSRRTGHDQPQHF.

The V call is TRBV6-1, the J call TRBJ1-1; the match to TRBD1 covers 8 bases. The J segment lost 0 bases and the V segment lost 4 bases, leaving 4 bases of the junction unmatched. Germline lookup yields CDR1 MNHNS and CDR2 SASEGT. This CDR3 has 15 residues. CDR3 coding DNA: TGTGCCAGCAGTGCAGGGACAGGTTTGAACACTGAAGCTTTCTTT. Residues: CASSAGTGLNTEAFF.

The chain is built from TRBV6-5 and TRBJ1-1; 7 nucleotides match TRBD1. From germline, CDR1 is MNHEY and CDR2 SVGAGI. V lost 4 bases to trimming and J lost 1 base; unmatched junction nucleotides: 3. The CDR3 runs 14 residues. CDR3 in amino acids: CASSLEGANTEAFF. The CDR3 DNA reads TGTGCCAGCAGTTTGGAGGGGGCGAACACTGAAGCTTTCTTT.

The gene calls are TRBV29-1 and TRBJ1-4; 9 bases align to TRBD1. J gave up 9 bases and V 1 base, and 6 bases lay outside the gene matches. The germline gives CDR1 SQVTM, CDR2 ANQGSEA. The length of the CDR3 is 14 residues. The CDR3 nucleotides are TGCAGCGTTGAAGTGACAGGGGGAACAAAAAAACTGTTTTTT. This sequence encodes CSVEVTGGTKKLFF.

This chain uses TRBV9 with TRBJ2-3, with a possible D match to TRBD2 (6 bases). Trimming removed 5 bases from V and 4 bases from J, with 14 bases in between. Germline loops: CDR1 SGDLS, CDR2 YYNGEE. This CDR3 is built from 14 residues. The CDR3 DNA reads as TGTGCCAGCAGTTGGGAAGGCGGGGCAGATACGCAGTATTTT. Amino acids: CASSWEGGADTQYF. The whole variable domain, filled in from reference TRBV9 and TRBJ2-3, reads DSGVTQTPKHLITATGQRVTLRCSPRSGDLSVYWYQQSLDQGLQFLIQYYNGEERAKGNILERFSAQQFPDLHSELNLSSLELGDSALYFCASSWEGGADTQYFGPGTRLTVL.

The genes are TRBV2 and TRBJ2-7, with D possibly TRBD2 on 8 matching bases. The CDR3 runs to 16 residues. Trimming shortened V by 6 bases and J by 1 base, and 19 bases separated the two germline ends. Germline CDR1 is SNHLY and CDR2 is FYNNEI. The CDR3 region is CASSREGGTASYEQYF. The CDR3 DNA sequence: TGTGCCAGCAGCCGGGAGGGCGGGACAGCATCCTACGAGCAGTACTTC.

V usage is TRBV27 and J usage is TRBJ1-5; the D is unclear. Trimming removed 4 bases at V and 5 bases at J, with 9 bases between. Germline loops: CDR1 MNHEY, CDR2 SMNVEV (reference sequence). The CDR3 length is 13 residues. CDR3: CASSSGSYQPQHF. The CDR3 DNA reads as TGTGCCAGCAGTTCCGGGTCATATCAGCCCCAGCATTTT.

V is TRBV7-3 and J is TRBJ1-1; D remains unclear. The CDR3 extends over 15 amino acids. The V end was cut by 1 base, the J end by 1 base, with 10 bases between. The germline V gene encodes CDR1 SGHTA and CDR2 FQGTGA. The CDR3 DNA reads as TGTGCCAGCAGCTTAATCGGGTTACGGAACACTGAAGCTTTCTTT. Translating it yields CASSLIGLRNTEAFF.